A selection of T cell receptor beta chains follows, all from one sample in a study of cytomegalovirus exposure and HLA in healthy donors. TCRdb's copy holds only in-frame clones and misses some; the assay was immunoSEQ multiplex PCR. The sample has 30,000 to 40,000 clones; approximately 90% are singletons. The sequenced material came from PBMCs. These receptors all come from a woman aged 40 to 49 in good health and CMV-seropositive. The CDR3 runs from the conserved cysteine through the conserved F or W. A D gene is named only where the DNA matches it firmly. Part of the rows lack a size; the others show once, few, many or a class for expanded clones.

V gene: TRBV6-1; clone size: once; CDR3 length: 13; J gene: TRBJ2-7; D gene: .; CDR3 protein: CASRQGDGYEQYF; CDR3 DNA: TGTGCCAGCAGACAGGGCGACGGTTACGAGCAGTACTTC
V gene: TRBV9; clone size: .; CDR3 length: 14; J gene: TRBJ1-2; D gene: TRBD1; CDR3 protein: CASSARQGARGYTF; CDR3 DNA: TGTGCCAGCAGCGCCAGACAGGGGGCGAGAGGCTACACCTTC
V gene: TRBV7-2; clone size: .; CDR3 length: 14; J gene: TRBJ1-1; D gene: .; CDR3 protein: CASSLGSRGTEAFF; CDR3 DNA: TGTGCCAGCAGCTTAGGTTCGAGAGGGACTGAAGCTTTCTTT
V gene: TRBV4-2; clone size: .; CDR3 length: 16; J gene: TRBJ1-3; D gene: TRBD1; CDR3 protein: CASSQGRGGGPNTIYF; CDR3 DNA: TGTGCCAGCAGCCAAGGCCGTGGAGGGGGCCCAAACACCATATATTTT
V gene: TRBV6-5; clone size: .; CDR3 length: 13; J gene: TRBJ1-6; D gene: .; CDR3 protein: CASSEYENSPLHF; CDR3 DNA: TGTGCCAGCAGTGAATATGAGAATTCACCCCTCCACTTT
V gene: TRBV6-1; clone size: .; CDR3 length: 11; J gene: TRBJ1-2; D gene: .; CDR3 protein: CASSLQDGYTF; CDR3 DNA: TGTGCCAGCAGTCTACAGGATGGCTACACCTTC
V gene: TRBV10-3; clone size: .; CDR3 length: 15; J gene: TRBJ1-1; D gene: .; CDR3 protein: CAISEDHRRGTEAFF; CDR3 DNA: TGTGCCATCAGTGAAGACCATCGGAGGGGCACTGAAGCTTTCTTT
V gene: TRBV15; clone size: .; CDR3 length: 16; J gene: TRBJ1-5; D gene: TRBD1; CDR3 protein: CATSRGSTGAGQPQHF; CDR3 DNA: TGTGCCACCAGCAGAGGTTCGACAGGGGCGGGACAGCCCCAGCATTTT
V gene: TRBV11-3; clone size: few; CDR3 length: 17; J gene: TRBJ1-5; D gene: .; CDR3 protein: CASSLDLGGKSVSPQHF; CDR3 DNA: TGTGCCAGCAGCTTAGATCTAGGCGGAAAATCTGTTTCCCCCCAGCATTTT
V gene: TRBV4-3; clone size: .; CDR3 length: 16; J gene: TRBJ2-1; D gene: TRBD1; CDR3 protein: CASSQLIQGMTNEQFF; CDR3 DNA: TGCGCCAGCAGCCAACTGATACAGGGGATGACGAATGAGCAGTTCTTC
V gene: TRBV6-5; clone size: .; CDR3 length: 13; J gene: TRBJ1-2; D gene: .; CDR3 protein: CASILGGARGYTF; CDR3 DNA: TGTGCCAGCATCCTAGGGGGGGCTCGCGGCTACACCTTC
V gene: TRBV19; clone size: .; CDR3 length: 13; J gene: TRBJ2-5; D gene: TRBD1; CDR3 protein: CASSLRGRETQYF; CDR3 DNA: TGTGCCAGTAGTCTAAGGGGGCGCGAGACCCAGTACTTC
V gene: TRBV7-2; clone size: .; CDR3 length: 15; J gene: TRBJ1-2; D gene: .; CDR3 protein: CASSLAGGSNYGYTF; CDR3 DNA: TGTGCCAGCAGCTTAGCTGGCGGCAGTAACTATGGCTACACCTTC
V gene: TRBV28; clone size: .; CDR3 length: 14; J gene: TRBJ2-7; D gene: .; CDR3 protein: CASSTSGSSYEQYF; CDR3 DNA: TGTGCCAGCAGTACCTCAGGAAGCTCCTACGAGCAGTACTTC
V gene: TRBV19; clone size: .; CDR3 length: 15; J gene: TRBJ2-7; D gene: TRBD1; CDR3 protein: CASRARAGGSYEQYF; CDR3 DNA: TGTGCCAGTAGGGCCAGGGCAGGGGGTTCCTACGAGCAGTACTTC
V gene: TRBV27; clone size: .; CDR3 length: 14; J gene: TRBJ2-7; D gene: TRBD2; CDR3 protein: CASGTSGRTYEQYF; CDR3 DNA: TGTGCCAGCGGGACTAGCGGGCGCACCTACGAGCAGTACTTC
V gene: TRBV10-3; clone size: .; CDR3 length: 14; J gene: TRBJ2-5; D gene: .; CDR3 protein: CAISAGTPPETQYF; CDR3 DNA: TGTGCCATCAGTGCCGGGACTCCCCCTGAGACCCAGTACTTC
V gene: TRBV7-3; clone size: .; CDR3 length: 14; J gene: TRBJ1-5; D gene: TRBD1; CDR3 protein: CASSLKGAPGPQHF; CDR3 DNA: TGTGCCAGCAGCTTAAAGGGGGCCCCCGGCCCCCAGCATTTT
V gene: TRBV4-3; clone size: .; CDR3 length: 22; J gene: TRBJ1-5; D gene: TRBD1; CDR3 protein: CASSQDVSGGQTGTGGNQPQHF; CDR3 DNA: TGCGCCAGCAGCCAAGATGTCTCGGGGGGCCAGACCGGGACAGGGGGCAATCAGCCCCAGCATTTT
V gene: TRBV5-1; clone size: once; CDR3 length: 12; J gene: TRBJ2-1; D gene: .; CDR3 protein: CASSLDLDEQFF; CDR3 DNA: TGCGCCAGCAGCTTGGACTTGGATGAGCAGTTCTTC
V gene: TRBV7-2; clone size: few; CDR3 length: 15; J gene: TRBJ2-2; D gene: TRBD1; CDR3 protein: CASSSGTGLAGELFF; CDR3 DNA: TGTGCCAGCAGCTCCGGGACAGGGTTAGCCGGGGAGCTGTTTTTT
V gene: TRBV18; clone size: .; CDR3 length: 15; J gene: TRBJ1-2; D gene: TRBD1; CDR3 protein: CASSPTGVRNYGYTF; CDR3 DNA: TGTGCCAGCTCCCCCACAGGGGTCCGTAACTATGGCTACACCTTC
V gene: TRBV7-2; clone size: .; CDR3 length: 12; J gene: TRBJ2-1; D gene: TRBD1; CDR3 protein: CASSPPSDRVVF; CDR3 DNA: TGTGCCAGCAGCCCGCCGTCGGACAGGGTAGTCTTC
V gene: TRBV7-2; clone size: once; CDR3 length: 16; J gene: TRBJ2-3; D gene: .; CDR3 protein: CASSLRGGSSGNTQYF; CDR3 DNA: TGTGCCAGCAGCTTGCGTGGCGGTAGCTCGGGAAATACGCAGTATTTT
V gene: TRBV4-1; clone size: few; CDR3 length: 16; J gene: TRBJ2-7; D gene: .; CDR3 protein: CASSQEGSGRAGEQYF; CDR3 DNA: TGCGCCAGCAGCCAGGAGGGGTCAGGCAGGGCGGGAGAGCAGTACTTC
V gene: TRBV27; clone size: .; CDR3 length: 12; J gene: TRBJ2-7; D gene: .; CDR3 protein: CASSSGPYEQYF; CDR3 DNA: TGTGCCAGCAGTTCAGGGCCCTACGAGCAGTACTTC
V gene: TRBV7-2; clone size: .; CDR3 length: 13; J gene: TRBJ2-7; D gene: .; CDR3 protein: CASGTTSSYEQYF; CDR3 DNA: TGTGCCAGCGGTACGACTAGCTCCTACGAGCAGTACTTC
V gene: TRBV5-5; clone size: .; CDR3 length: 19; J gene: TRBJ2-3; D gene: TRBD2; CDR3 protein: CASSLAGLAGVTITDTQYF; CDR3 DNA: TGTGCCAGCAGCTTGGCCGGGCTAGCGGGGGTTACCATCACAGATACGCAGTATTTT
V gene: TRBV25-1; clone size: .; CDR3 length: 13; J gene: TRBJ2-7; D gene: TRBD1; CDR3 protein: CASSLQGAYEQYF; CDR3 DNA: TGTGCCAGCAGTCTGCAGGGGGCCTACGAGCAGTACTTC
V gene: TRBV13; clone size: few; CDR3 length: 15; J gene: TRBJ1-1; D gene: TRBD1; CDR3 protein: CASSVRGQVNTEAFF; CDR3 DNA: TGTGCCAGCAGCGTTCGGGGACAGGTTAACACTGAAGCTTTCTTT
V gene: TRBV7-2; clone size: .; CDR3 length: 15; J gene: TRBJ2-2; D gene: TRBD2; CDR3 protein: CASSLFSGGDGELFF; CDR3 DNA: TGTGCCAGCAGCTTATTTAGCGGGGGGGACGGGGAGCTGTTTTTT
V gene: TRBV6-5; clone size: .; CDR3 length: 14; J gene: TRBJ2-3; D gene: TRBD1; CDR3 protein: CASARTGAPDTQYF; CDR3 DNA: TGTGCCAGCGCCCGGACAGGGGCACCGGATACGCAGTATTTT
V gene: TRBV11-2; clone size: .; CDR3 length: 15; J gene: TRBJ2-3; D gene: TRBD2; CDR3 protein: CASSRSGGRNRTQYF; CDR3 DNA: TGTGCCAGCAGCCGCAGCGGGGGGCGGAATCGGACGCAGTATTTT
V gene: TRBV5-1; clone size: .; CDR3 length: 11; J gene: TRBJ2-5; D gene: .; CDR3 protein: CASSRGETQYF; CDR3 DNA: TGCGCCAGCAGTCGGGGAGAGACCCAGTACTTC
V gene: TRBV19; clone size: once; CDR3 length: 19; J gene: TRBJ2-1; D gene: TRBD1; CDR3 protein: CASRLGGQGAPSSYNEQFF; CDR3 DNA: TGTGCCAGCCGCCTTGGGGGACAGGGGGCCCCTAGCTCCTACAATGAGCAGTTCTTC
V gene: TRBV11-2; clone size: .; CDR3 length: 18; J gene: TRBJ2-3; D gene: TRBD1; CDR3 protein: CASRAGQGANLGVDTQYF; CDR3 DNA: TGTGCCAGCAGAGCGGGACAGGGGGCGAATCTGGGTGTGGATACGCAGTATTTT
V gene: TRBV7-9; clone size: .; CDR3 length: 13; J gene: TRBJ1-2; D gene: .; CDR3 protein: CASSARQVNGYTF; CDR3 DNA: TGTGCCAGCAGCGCACGACAGGTCAATGGCTACACCTTC
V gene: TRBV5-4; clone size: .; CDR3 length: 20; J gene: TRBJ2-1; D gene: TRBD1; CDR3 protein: CASSPRKPGGGQGVFHEQFF; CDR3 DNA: TGTGCCAGCAGCCCAAGGAAACCGGGAGGAGGACAGGGGGTTTTCCATGAGCAGTTCTTC
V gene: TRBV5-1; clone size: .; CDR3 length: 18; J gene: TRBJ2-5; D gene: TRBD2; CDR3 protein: CASSSGLGASGFQETQYF; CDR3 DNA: TGCGCCAGCAGCTCTGGACTAGGGGCTAGCGGGTTCCAAGAGACCCAGTACTTC
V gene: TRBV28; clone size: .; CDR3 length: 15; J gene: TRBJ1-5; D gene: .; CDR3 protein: CASSLPAGVNQPQHF; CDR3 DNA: TGTGCCAGCAGTTTACCAGCAGGGGTCAATCAGCCCCAGCATTTT
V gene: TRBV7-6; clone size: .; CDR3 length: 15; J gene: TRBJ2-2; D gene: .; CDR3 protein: CASSLVTDITGELFF; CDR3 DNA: TGTGCCAGCAGCTTAGTAACTGACATCACCGGGGAGCTGTTTTTT
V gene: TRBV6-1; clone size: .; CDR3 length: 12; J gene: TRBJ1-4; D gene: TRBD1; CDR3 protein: CASSEGDRVAFF; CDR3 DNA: TGTGCCAGCAGTGAAGGGGACAGGGTGGCGTTTTTT